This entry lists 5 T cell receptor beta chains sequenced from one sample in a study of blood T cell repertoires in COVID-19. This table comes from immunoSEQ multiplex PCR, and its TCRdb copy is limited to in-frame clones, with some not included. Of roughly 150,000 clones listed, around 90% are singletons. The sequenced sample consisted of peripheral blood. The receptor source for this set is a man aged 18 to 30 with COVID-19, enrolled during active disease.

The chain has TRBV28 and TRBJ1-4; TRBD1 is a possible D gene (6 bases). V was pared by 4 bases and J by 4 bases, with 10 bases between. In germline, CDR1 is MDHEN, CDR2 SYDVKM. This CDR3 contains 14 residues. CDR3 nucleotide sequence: TGTGCCAGCAGTTCTGGACAGCGTAATGAAAAACTGTTTTTT. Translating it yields CASSSGQRNEKLFF.

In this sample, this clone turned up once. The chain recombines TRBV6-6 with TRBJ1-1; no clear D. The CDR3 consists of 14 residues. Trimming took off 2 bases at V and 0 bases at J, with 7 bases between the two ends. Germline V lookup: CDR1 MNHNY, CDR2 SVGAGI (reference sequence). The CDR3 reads CASSYPGLNTEAFF. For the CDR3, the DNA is TGTGCCAGCAGTTACCCGGGTCTGAACACTGAAGCTTTCTTT.

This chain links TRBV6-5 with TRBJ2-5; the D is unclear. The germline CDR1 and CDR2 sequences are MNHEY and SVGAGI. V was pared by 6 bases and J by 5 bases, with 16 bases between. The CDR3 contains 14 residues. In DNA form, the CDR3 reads TGTGCCAGCAGCTCTCCAACTGAACTCGAGACCCAGTACTTC. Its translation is CASSSPTELETQYF.

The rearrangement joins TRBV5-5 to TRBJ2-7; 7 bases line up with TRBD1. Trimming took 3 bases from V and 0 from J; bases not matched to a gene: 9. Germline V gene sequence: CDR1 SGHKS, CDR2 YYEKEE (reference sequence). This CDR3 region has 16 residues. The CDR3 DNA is TGTGCCAGCAGCTCCCTCCTGGGGACAGCCTCCTACGAGCAGTACTTC. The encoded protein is CASSSLLGTASYEQYF. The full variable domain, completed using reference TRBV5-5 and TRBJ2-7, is DAGVTQSPTHLIKTRGQQVTLRCSPISGHKSVSWYQQVLGQGPQFIFQYYEKEERGRGNFPDRFSARQFPNYSSELNVNALLLGDSALYLCASSSLLGTASYEQYFGPGTRLTVT.

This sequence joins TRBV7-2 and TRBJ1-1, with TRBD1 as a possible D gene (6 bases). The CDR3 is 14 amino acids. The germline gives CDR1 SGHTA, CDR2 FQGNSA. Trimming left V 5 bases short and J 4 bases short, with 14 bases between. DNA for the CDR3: TGTGCCAGCAGCCTGACAGGATTGGGCACTGAAGCTTTCTTT. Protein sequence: CASSLTGLGTEAFF.